This TCR beta chain was identified in a study of control samples from healthy donors and cancer patients (dated by TCRdb to about 2020). The receptor library was made with the immunoSEQ multiplex PCR assay. Drawn from immuneACCESS, this table holds only the in-frame rearrangements with V and J called that TCRdb kept. Clones are partly lost; checked studies trace under half to an unresolved V gene and leave the rest unexplained. For this sample there are approximately 66,000 clones; around 91% appear just once. Of the sample, over 5% is held by the ten largest clones. The CDR1 and CDR2 encoded by the germline V gene are ENHRY and SYGVKD. The CDR3 contains 14 residues when both ends are counted. Only the CDR3 part of the read is kept: 42 bases, read in frame from the first base. V is shortened by 0 bases, J by 5 bases, and the region joining them spans 10 bases. Remarks on this clone: The antigen it recognizes is unknown. The CDR3 does not end in the conserved phenylalanine or tryptophan, so this is likely a read error.

The specimen sequenced was PBMCs. This sequence was found in a man in his 60s with colorectal cancer. The chain was built from TRBV10-3 and TRBJ1-2, and TRBD1 may be the D gene, going by 6 matching bases. The CDR3 reads as follows: CAISESGAGYGYTS. The nucleotides read TGTGCCATCAGTGAGTCGGGGGCAGGGTATGGCTACACCTCC.